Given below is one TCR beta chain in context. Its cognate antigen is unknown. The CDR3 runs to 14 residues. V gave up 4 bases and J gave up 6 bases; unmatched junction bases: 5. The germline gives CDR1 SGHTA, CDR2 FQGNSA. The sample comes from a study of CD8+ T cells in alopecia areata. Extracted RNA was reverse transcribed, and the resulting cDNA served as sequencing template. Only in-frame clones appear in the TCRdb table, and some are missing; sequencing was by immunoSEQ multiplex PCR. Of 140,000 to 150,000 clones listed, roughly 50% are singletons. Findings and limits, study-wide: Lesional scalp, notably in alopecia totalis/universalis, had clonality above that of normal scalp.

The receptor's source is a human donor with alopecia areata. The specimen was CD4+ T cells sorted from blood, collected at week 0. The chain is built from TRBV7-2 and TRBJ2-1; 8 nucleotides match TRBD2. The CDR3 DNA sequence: TGTGCCAGCAGCTCGGGACTAGTAGGCAATGAGCAGTTCTTC. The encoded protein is CASSSGLVGNEQFF.